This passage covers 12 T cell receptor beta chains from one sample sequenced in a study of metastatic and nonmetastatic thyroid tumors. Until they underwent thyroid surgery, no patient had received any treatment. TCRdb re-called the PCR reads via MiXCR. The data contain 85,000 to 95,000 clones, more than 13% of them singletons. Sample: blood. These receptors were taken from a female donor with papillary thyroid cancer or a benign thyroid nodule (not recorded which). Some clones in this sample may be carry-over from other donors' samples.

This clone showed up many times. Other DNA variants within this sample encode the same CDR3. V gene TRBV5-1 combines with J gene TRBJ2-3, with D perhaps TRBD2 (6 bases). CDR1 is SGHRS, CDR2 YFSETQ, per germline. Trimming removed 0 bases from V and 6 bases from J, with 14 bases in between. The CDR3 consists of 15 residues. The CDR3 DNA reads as TGCGCCAGCAGCTTGGGGACCGGGGGAGCGGATACGCAGTATTTT. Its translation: CASSLGTGGADTQYF. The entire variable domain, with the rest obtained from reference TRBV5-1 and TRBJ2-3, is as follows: KAGVTQTPRYLIKTRGQQVTLSCSPISGHRSVSWYQQTPGQGLQFLFEYFSETQRNKGNFPGRFSGRQFSNSRSEMNVSTLELGDSALYLCASSLGTGGADTQYFGPGTRLTVL.

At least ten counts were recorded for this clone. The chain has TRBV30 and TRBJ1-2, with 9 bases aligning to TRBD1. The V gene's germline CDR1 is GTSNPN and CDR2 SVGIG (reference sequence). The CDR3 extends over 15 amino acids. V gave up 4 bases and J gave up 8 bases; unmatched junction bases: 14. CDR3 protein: CAWNPTNRGRQGYTF. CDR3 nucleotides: TGTGCCTGGAACCCAACCAACAGGGGGCGCCAGGGCTACACCTTC.

The CDR3 region is CASSLRGGRSYNEQFF. The CDR3 nucleotides read TGTGCCAGCAGCTTGAGGGGGGGGAGATCCTACAATGAGCAGTTCTTC. The chain carries TRBV5-4 and TRBJ2-1; D possibly corresponds to TRBD2 (7 bases). Trimming left V 1 base short and J 1 base short, with 12 bases between. CDR1 SGHNT and CDR2 YYREEE come from the germline V gene (reference sequence). The length of the CDR3 is 16 residues.

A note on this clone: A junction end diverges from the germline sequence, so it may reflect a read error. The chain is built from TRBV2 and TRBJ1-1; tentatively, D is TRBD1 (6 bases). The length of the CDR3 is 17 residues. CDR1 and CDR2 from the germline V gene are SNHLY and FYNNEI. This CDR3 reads CASSEAALGHGGTQAFF. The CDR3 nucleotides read TGTGCCAGCAGTGAAGCGGCCCTGGGACATGGAGGAACTCAAGCCTTCTTT.

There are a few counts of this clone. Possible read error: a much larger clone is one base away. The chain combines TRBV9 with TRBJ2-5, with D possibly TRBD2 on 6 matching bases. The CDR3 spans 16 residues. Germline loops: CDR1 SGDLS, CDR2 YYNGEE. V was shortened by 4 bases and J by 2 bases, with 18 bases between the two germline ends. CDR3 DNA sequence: TGTGCCAGCAGCCCTCACCCGGCGGGGTGGCAAGAGACCCAGTACTTC. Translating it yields CASSPHPAGWQETQYF.

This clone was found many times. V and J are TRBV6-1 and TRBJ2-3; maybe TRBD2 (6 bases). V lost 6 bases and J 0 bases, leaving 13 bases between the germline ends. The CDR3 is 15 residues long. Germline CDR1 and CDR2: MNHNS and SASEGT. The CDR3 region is CASRAGTSSTDTQYF. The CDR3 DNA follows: TGTGCCAGCAGGGCCGGGACTTCCAGCACAGATACGCAGTATTTT.

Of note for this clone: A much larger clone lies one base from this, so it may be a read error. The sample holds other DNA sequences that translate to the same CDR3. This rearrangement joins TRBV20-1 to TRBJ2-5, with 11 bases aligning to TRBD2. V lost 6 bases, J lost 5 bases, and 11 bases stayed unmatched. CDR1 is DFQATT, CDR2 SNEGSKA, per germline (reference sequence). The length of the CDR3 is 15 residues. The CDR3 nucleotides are TGCAGTGCATCCAATAGCGGGGGGGCAACGGAGACCCAGTACTTC. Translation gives CSASNSGGATETQYF.

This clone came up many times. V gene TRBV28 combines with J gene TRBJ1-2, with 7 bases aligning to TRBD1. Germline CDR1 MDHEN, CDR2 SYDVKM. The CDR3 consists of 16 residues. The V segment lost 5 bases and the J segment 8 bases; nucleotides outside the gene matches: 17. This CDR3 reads CASSHFGQGEGNGYTF. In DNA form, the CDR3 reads TGTGCCAGCAGTCACTTCGGGCAGGGGGAAGGTAACGGCTACACCTTC.

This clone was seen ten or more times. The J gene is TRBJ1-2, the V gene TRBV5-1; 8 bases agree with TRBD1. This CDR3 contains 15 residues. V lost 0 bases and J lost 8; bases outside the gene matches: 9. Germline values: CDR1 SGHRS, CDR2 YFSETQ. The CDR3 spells CASSLGSGGQFGYTF. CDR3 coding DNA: TGCGCCAGCAGCTTGGGGTCAGGGGGCCAGTTCGGCTACACCTTC.

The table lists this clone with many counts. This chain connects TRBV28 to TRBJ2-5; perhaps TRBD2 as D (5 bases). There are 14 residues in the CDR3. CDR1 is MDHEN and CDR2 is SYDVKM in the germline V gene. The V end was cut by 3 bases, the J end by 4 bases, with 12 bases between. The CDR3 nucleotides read TGTGCCAGCAGTTTCTCGGGGTCAGGAGAGACCCAGTACTTC. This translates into CASSFSGSGETQYF.

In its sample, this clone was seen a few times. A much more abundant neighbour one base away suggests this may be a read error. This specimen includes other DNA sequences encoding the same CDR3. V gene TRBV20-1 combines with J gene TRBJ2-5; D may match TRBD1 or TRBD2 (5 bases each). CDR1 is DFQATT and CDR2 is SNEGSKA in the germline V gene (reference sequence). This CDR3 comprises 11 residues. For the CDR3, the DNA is TGCAGTGCCTCCCCCAGGGAGACACAGTACTTC. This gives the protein CSASPRETQYF.

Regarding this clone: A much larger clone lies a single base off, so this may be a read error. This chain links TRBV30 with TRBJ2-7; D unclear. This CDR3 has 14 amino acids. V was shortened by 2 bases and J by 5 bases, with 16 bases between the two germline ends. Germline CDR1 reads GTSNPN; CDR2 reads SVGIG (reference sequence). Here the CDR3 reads CAWSPAVRRHEQYF. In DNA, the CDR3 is TGTGCCTGGAGTCCGGCCGTCCGACGCCACGAGCAGTACTTC. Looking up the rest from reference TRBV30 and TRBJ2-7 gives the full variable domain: SQTIHQWPATLVQPVGSPLSLECTVEGTSNPNLYWYRQAAGRGLQLLFYSVGIGQISSEVPQNLSASRPQDRQFILSSKKLLLSDSGFYLCAWSPAVRRHEQYFGPGTRLTVT.